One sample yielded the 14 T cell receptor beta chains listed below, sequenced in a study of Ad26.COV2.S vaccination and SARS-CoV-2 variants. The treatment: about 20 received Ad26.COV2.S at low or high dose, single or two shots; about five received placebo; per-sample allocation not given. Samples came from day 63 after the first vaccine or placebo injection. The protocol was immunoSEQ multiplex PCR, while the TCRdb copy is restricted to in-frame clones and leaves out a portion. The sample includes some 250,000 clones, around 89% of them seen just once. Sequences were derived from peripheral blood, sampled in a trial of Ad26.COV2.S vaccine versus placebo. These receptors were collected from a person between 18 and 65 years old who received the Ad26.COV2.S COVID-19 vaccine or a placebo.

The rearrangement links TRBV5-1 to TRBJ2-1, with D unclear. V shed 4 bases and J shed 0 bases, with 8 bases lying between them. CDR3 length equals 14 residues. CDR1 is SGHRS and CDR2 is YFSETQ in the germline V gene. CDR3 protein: CASSMYSSYNEQFF. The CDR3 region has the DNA TGCGCCAGCAGCATGTATAGCTCCTACAATGAGCAGTTCTTC.

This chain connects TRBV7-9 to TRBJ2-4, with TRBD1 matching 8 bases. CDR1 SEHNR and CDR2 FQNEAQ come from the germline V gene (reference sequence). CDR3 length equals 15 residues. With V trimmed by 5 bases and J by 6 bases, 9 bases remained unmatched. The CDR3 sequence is CASSPRGQALNIQYF. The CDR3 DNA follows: TGTGCCAGCAGCCCGCGGGGACAGGCCTTAAACATTCAGTACTTC.

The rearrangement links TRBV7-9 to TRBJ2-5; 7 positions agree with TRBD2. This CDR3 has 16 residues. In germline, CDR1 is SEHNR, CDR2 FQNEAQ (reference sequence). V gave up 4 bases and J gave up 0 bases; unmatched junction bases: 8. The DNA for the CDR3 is TGTGCCAGCAGCTCCTTTAGCGGGCGGTACCAAGAGACCCAGTACTTC. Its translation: CASSSFSGRYQETQYF.

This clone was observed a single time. The CDR3 is CASEGGETQYF. The CDR3 nucleotides are TGTGCCAGCGAAGGGGGGGAGACCCAGTACTTC. The chain couples TRBV7-9 to TRBJ2-5; D tentatively fits TRBD1 or TRBD2 (6 bases each). CDR3 length: 11 residues. V lost 8 bases, J lost 5 bases, and 9 bases lay in between. The germline V gene has CDR1 SEHNR and CDR2 FQNEAQ (reference sequence).

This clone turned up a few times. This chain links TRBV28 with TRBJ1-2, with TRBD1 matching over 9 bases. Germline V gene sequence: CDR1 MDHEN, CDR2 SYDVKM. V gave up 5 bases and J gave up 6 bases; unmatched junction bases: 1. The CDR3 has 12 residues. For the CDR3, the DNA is TGTGCCAGCAGTGGACAGGGGCATGGCTACACCTTC. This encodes CASSGQGHGYTF.

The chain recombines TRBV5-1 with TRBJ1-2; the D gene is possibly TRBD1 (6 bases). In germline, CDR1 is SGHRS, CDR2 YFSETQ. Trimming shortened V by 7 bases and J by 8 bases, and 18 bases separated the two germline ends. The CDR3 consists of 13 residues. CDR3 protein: CASRGQPPEGYTF. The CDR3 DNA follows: TGCGCCAGCCGTGGACAGCCCCCGGAAGGCTACACCTTC.

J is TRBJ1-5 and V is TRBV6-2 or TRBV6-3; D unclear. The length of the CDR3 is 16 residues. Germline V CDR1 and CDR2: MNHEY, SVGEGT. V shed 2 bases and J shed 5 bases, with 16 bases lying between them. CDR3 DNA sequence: TGTGCCAGCAGTTACGTAAAAGGGATTATATATCAGCCCCAGCATTTT. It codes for CASSYVKGIIYQPQHF.

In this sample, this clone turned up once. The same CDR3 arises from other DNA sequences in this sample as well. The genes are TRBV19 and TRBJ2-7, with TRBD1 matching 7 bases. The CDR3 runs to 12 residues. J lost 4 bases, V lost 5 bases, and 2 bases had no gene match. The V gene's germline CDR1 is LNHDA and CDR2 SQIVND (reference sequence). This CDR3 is CASSAGGYEQYF. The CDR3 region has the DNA TGTGCCAGTAGTGCAGGGGGATACGAGCAGTACTTC.

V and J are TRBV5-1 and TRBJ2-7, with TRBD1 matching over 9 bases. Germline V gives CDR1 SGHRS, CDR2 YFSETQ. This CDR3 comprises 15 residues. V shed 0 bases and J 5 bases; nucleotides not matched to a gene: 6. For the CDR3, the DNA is TGCGCCAGCAGCTTGGTACAGGGGGCGGTAAACGAGCAGTACTTC. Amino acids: CASSLVQGAVNEQYF.

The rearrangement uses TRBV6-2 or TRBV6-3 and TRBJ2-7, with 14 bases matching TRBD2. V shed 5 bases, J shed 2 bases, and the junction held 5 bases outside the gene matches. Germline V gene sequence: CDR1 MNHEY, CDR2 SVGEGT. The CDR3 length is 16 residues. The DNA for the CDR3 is TGTGCCAGCAGTCTCGGACTAGCGGGAGGAACCTACGAGCAGTACTTC. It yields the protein CASSLGLAGGTYEQYF.

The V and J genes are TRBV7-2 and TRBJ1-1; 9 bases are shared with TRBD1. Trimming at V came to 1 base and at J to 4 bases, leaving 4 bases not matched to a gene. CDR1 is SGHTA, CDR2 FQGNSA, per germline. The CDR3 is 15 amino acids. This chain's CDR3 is CASSLGQGGTTEAFF. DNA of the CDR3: TGTGCCAGCAGCTTAGGACAGGGGGGGACCACTGAAGCTTTCTTT.

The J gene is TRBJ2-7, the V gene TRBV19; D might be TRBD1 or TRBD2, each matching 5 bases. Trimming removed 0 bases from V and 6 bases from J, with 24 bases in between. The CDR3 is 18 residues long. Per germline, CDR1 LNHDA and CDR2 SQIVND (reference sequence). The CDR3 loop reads CASSIDLSGLLKAGEQYF. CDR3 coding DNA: TGTGCCAGTAGTATAGATCTATCGGGGCTGCTAAAGGCCGGCGAGCAGTACTTC.

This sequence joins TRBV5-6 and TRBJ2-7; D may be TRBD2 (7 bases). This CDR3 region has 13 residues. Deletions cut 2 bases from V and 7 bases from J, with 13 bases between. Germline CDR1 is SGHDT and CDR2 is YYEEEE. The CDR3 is CASSLGGVREQYF. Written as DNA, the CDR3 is TGTGCCAGCAGCTTAGGGGGGGTGCGGGAGCAGTACTTC.

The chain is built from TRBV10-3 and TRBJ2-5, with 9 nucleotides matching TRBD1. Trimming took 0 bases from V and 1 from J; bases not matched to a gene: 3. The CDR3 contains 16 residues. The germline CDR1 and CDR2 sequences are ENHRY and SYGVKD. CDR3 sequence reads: CAISESGTGIQETQYF. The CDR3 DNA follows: TGTGCCATCAGTGAGTCAGGGACAGGGATCCAAGAGACCCAGTACTTC.